This is a list of T cell receptor beta chains from one sample in a study of technical replicates of blood from a handful of donors. Data came from immunoSEQ multiplex PCR; TCRdb stores just in-frame clones and leaves some out. The table has 80,000 to 85,000 clones, about 89% seen once. Sequenced: T cells isolated from PBMCs. These receptors were collected from a human donor in good health. CDR3s include the opening cysteine and the closing phenylalanine or tryptophan. A D gene is named only where the DNA matches it firmly. Expanded clones are given a class, and other clones once, few, many or no size at all.

cdr3_nt	cdr3_aa	clone_size	v_call	j_call	d_call
TGTGCCAGCAGCTTAATTGCCCACGGGACAGCAGACAATCAGCCCCAGCATTTT	CASSLIAHGTADNQPQHF	.	TRBV7-8	TRBJ1-5	TRBD1
TGTGCCAGCAGCATCGATCGGGACAGGGAGATCTACGAGCAGTACTTC	CASSIDRDREIYEQYF	few	TRBV2	TRBJ2-7	TRBD1
TGTGCCAGCGCTCCGACAGGGGAGTATGGCTACACCTTC	CASAPTGEYGYTF	.	TRBV6-6	TRBJ1-2	TRBD1
TGTGCCAGCAGCTCCCGGGACATGACGGGGACCCAGTACTTC	CASSSRDMTGTQYF	once	TRBV7-8	TRBJ2-5	.
TGTGCCAGCAGCCTCGCCGGGACAGGGAAAAATGAGCAGTTCTTC	CASSLAGTGKNEQFF	.	TRBV6-5	TRBJ2-1	TRBD1
TGTGCCAGAAGCACAAGTACAGAGACCCAGTACTTC	CARSTSTETQYF	.	TRBV5-3	TRBJ2-5	.
TGTGCCAGCAGTTATCGTGCAGGACAGGGACCCAAACATCAAGAGACCCAGTACTTC	CASSYRAGQGPKHQETQYF	once	TRBV28	TRBJ2-5	TRBD1
TGCGCCAGCAGTAAATACAGGGGGCGAATCGAAGAGCAGTACTTC	CASSKYRGRIEEQYF	.	TRBV10-1	TRBJ2-7	TRBD1
TGTGCCAGCAGCTTAGCCGCTTCGGCAGGGTTGAGCTCCTACAATGAGCAGTTCTTC	CASSLAASAGLSSYNEQFF	.	TRBV5-4	TRBJ2-1	.
TGTGCCAGCAGCATCGGACTAGCGGGAGTTGTATCCTACAATGAGCAGTTCTTC	CASSIGLAGVVSYNEQFF	.	TRBV9	TRBJ2-1	TRBD2
TGTGCCAGCAGTCGCCCGAGGGCAGGGGGTAAAGGTGGGGCCAACGTCCTGACTTTC	CASSRPRAGGKGGANVLTF	.	TRBV7-6	TRBJ2-6	TRBD1
TGTGCCAGCAGCCCGGTAGGGGGCACTGAAGCTTTCTTT	CASSPVGGTEAFF	.	TRBV9	TRBJ1-1	.
TGTGCCAGCAGTGATATGCGGAGGGTAGATGAGCAGTTCTTC	CASSDMRRVDEQFF	.	TRBV6-1	TRBJ2-1	.
TGTGCCAGCAGCTTAGTAACAGGGGAGGAAAAACTGTTTTTT	CASSLVTGEEKLFF	once	TRBV7-2	TRBJ1-4	TRBD1
TGTGCCAGCAGCGTAGAGCAAGATAGCATGAACACTGAAGCTTTCTTT	CASSVEQDSMNTEAFF	.	TRBV9	TRBJ1-1	.
TGTGCCAGTAGTATCAGTGGGAGAAACACCGGGGAGCTGTTTTTT	CASSISGRNTGELFF	.	TRBV19	TRBJ2-2	.
TGTGCCAGCAGTCCTCCAGGGGGAGTTTCCTACGAGCAGTACTTC	CASSPPGGVSYEQYF	.	TRBV28	TRBJ2-7	TRBD1
TGCGCCAGCAGCCAAGAGGTACTAGCGGGAGAGGGTGAGCAGTTCTTC	CASSQEVLAGEGEQFF	.	TRBV4-3	TRBJ2-1	TRBD2
TGTGCCAGCACAGGGACAGGGGTCAATCAGCCCCAGCATTTT	CASTGTGVNQPQHF	.	TRBV2	TRBJ1-5	TRBD1
TGTGCCAGCAGCTCCCGGGTAGCGGGATACACCGGGGAGCTGTTTTTT	CASSSRVAGYTGELFF	.	TRBV9	TRBJ2-2	TRBD2
TGTGCCAGCAGCATTGCGGGACAGGGGCTCCTAGATACGCAGTATTTT	CASSIAGQGLLDTQYF	.	TRBV7-3	TRBJ2-3	TRBD1
TGTGCCAGCAGTTACGGTCCCACCGGGGAGCTGTTTTTT	CASSYGPTGELFF	.	TRBV28	TRBJ2-2	.
TGTGCCAGCAGCTTAAGTGAAGGGCTAGCGGGAGTGAGCGGTACGCAGTATTTT	CASSLSEGLAGVSGTQYF	.	TRBV13	TRBJ2-3	TRBD2